The next 23 T cell receptor beta chains were all read from a single sample in a study of human T cells and chemical hapten exposure. Specified time point: healthy volunteer bleed at 6 weeks. It was unfractionated whole blood from which total RNA was extracted. Each CDR3 protein is one row after TCRdb ran MiXCR on the RACE reads. The table lists some 65,000 distinct CDR3 sequences, about 6.5% of them singletons. Material for sequencing was whole blood. All receptors come from a female donor in good health. Some clones in this sample may be carry-over from other donors' samples.

This clonotype has just a few counts. V is TRBV11-2 and J is TRBJ1-6; D ambiguous. V gave up 5 bases and J gave up 0 bases, with 14 bases separating them. The CDR3 loop spans 17 amino acids. Germline values: CDR1 SGHAT, CDR2 FQNNGV. The CDR3 reads CASSLDDGSSYNSPLHF. The CDR3 DNA is TGTGCCAGCAGCCTCGACGACGGAAGCTCCTATAATTCACCCCTCCACTTT.

This clonotype was observed at least ten times. The chain joins TRBV28 to TRBJ1-1; no firm D call. Trimming cost V 3 bases and J 5 bases, with 16 bases left between them. The CDR3 is 15 amino acids. The V gene's germline CDR1 is MDHEN and CDR2 SYDVKM. The CDR3 region has the DNA TGTGCCAGCAGTTTGACGACCGGATTAGGAACTGAAGCTTTCTTT. This translates into CASSLTTGLGTEAFF. Based on the CDR3 plus reference TRBV28 and TRBJ1-1, the full variable domain is DVKVTQSSRYLVKRTGEKVFLECVQDMDHENMFWYRQDPGLGLRLIYFSYDVKMKEKGDIPEGYSVSREKKERFSLILESASTNQTSMYLCASSLTTGLGTEAFFGQGTRLTVV.

V and J are TRBV24-1 and TRBJ2-5; D is undetermined. The germline gives CDR1 KGHDR, CDR2 SFDVKD. The V end was cut by 2 bases, the J end by 5 bases, with 8 bases between. CDR3 length equals 13 residues. This CDR3 reads CATSDSGRETQYF. For the CDR3, the DNA is TGTGCCACCAGTGATTCTGGAAGGGAGACCCAGTACTTC.

CDR3 region: CASSYSSFVPLFGGSEAYEQYF. The CDR3 DNA sequence: TGTGCCAGCAGTTACTCTTCCTTCGTCCCTCTTTTCGGTGGGAGCGAAGCCTACGAGCAGTACTTC. The chain is built from TRBV6-6 and TRBJ2-7; maybe TRBD2 (5 bases). The length of the CDR3 is 22 residues. The V gene lost 0 bases and the J gene lost 2 bases, with 32 bases spanning the gap. Germline CDR1 reads MNHNY; CDR2 reads SVGAGI (reference sequence).

This clonotype was recorded at least ten times. The V gene is TRBV6-1, the J gene TRBJ2-7; TRBD1 or TRBD2 may be the D gene (5 bases each). CDR3 size: 14 residues. V lost 7 bases and J 6 bases, leaving 19 bases between the germline ends. Germline V gene lookup returns CDR1 MNHNS and CDR2 SASEGT. The CDR3 sequence is CASTPRDRGFEQYF. The CDR3, as DNA: TGTGCCAGCACTCCCCGGGACCGAGGGTTCGAGCAGTACTTC.

This clonotype was picked up many times. The CDR3 protein is CASSLTPQQALFWVYGYTF. CDR3 in DNA: TGTGCCAGCAGCCTCACCCCCCAACAGGCCCTCTTTTGGGTCTATGGCTACACCTTC. The chain uses TRBV4-2 and TRBJ1-2, with a weak D call TRBD1 (5 bases). This CDR3 spans 19 amino acids. Germline V gene lookup returns CDR1 LGHNA and CDR2 YNFKEQ. V was shortened by 4 bases and J by 4 bases, with 28 bases between the two germline ends.

Note on this clonotype: A much larger clonotype is one base distant, so this may be a read error. V gene TRBV5-1 combines with J gene TRBJ2-1; 11 nucleotides match TRBD1. V trimming: 0 bases; J trimming: 8 bases; junction bases outside the gene matches: 7. The CDR3 has 16 residues. Germline V CDR1 and CDR2: SGHRS, YFSETQ. The CDR3 is CASSLGSGQGGDEQFF. In nucleotides, the CDR3 is TGCGCCAGCAGCTTGGGCTCGGGACAGGGGGGTGATGAGCAGTTCTTC.

This clonotype occurred many times. The V gene is TRBV19, the J gene TRBJ2-7; 7 bases fit TRBD1. The CDR3 has 15 residues. V gave up 5 bases and J gave up 1 base; unmatched junction bases: 8. Germline V gives CDR1 LNHDA, CDR2 SQIVND (reference sequence). As DNA, the CDR3 is TGTGCCAGTAGTGTCTCCGGGACAGCTTCCTACGAGCAGTACTTC. It specifies CASSVSGTASYEQYF.

This clonotype was seen a handful of times. The V call is TRBV12-3 or TRBV12-4, the J call TRBJ2-5; TRBD1 aligns across 7 bases. This CDR3 is built from 14 residues. The trim removed 6 bases at V and 2 bases at J, leaving 6 bases unmatched. In nucleotides, the CDR3 is TGTGCCAGCAGAGAACGGACAGGACAAGAGACCCAGTACTTC. Its protein product is CASRERTGQETQYF.

This clonotype was counted at least ten times. V usage is TRBV20-1 and J usage is TRBJ2-7, with D unclear. Trimming cost V 6 bases and J 5 bases, with 14 bases left between them. The V gene's germline CDR1 is DFQATT and CDR2 SNEGSKA (reference sequence). CDR3 size: 12 residues. The CDR3 sequence is CSAHEPSHEQYF. As DNA, the CDR3 is TGCAGTGCCCACGAGCCATCCCACGAGCAGTACTTC.

There are many counts of this clonotype. This chain uses TRBV3-1 with TRBJ1-1; the D is unclear. Trimming removed 0 bases at V and 0 bases at J, with 5 bases between. The CDR3 has 14 amino acids. Germline V gene data show CDR1 as LGHDT and CDR2 as YNNKEL (reference sequence). The CDR3 here is CASSQEAVNTEAFF. DNA of the CDR3: TGTGCCAGCAGCCAAGAGGCGGTGAACACTGAAGCTTTCTTT.

This clonotype has ten or more counts. The rearrangement links TRBV28 to TRBJ2-2; TRBD1 might be the D (6 bases). Between the trimmed V and J ends, which lost 1 base and 6 bases, there was a span of 24 bases. The germline gives CDR1 MDHEN, CDR2 SYDVKM. This CDR3 is built from 19 residues. Here the CDR3 reads CASSLSRKGLQGISGELFF. DNA for the CDR3: TGTGCCAGCAGTTTATCCCGGAAGGGTTTACAGGGTATTTCCGGGGAGCTGTTTTTT.

This clonotype was seen more than once but under ten times. The rearrangement links TRBV28 to TRBJ2-3; TRBD2 matches 13 bases. Germline V gene data show CDR1 as MDHEN and CDR2 as SYDVKM. The length of the CDR3 is 17 residues. Trimming cost V 7 bases and J 3 bases; bases outside gene matches: 10. CDR3 residues: CASKPPGLAGLTDTQYF. CDR3 nucleotide sequence: TGTGCCAGCAAACCACCGGGACTAGCGGGATTAACAGATACGCAGTATTTT.

The chain has TRBV5-4 and TRBJ2-3, with D perhaps matching TRBD1 or TRBD2 (5 bases each). With 6 bases removed from V and 4 bases from J, the gap between germline ends came to 33 bases. The CDR3 spans 20 residues. The germline V gene has CDR1 SGHNT and CDR2 YYREEE (reference sequence). The CDR3 DNA is TGTGCCAGCATCCGCACTCTCGGGGCCCCTGCAACTCGAGGGGCAGATACGCAGTATTTT. Protein: CASIRTLGAPATRGADTQYF.

This chain joins TRBV27 and TRBJ1-1; D unresolved. Germline lookup yields CDR1 MNHEY and CDR2 SMNVEV (reference sequence). V lost 3 bases and J 3 bases, leaving 11 bases between the germline ends. The CDR3 spans 14 residues. CDR3 nucleotides: TGTGCCAGCAGTTTTCGTTCAAGTTACACTGAAGCTTTCTTT. Protein: CASSFRSSYTEAFF.

The chain recombines TRBV10-3 with TRBJ1-3, with D unclear. V dropped 2 bases and J dropped 2 bases, with 10 bases sitting between them. Germline V gene lookup returns CDR1 ENHRY and CDR2 SYGVKD. The CDR3 runs 15 residues. The CDR3 protein is CAISETEGPGNTIYF. In nucleotides, the CDR3 is TGTGCCATCAGTGAGACCGAAGGTCCTGGAAACACCATATATTTT.

This clonotype was observed many times. The genes are TRBV24-1 and TRBJ2-5, with 11 positions matching TRBD1. Trimming removed 7 bases from V and 7 bases from J; junction bases left unmatched: 7. CDR1 and CDR2 (germline): KGHDR, SFDVKD. The CDR3 loop spans 14 amino acids. The CDR3 coding sequence is TGTGCCACCAGAGCCGCCGGGACAGGGGGGACCCAGTACTTC. Encoded protein: CATRAAGTGGTQYF.

CDR3 nucleotide sequence: TGCAGCGTCTCGGTAGGGACAGAAAACTATGGCTACACCTTC. This encodes CSVSVGTENYGYTF. The chain carries TRBV29-1 and TRBJ1-2; TRBD1 agrees at 7 bases. Trimming at V came to 6 bases and at J to 2 bases, leaving 9 bases not matched to a gene. The CDR3 extends over 14 amino acids. The germline V gene encodes CDR1 SQVTM and CDR2 ANQGSEA. Full variable domain (remainder filled in from reference TRBV29-1 and TRBJ1-2): SAVISQKPSRDICQRGTSLTIQCQVDSQVTMMFWYRQQPGQSLTLIATANQGSEATYESGFVIDKFPISRPNLTFSTLTVSNMSPEDSSIYLCSVSVGTENYGYTFGSGTRLTVV.

This clonotype has just a few counts. V is TRBV6-5 and J is TRBJ1-4; TRBD1 is a possible D gene (6 bases). The germline V gene encodes CDR1 MNHEY and CDR2 SVGAGI. The CDR3 length is 14 residues. V was trimmed by 8 bases and J by 4 bases, leaving 14 bases between them. This CDR3 reads CASARGQLNEKLFF. The DNA for the CDR3 is TGTGCCAGCGCCAGAGGACAGCTTAATGAAAAACTGTTTTTT.

This clonotype has a count of ten or more. The chain joins TRBV7-9 to TRBJ1-5; the D is unclear. The germline gives CDR1 SEHNR, CDR2 FQNEAQ (reference sequence). The CDR3 has 15 residues. V was clipped by 0 bases and J by 4 bases, with 10 bases between them. For the CDR3, the DNA is TGTGCCAGCAGCTTAGCGGGCCGGCAGAATCAGCCCCAGCATTTT. It translates to CASSLAGRQNQPQHF. Drawing the rest from reference TRBV7-9 and TRBJ1-5, the complete variable domain is DTGVSQNPRHKITKRGQNVTFRCDPISEHNRLYWYRQTLGQGPEFLTYFQNEAQLEKSRLLSDRFSAERPKGSFSTLEIQRTEQGDSAMYLCASSLAGRQNQPQHFGDGTRLSIL.

Ten or more counts support this clonotype. The gene calls are TRBV7-8 and TRBJ2-7, with a weak D call TRBD2 (5 bases). V gave up 0 bases and J gave up 7 bases, with 7 bases separating them. Germline assignment: CDR1 SGHVS and CDR2 FQNEAQ. The CDR3 sequence is 12 residues long. This CDR3 is CASSLARGEQYF. In nucleotides, the CDR3 is TGTGCCAGCAGCTTAGCGAGAGGGGAGCAGTACTTC.

J is TRBJ2-1 and V is TRBV2; 10 bases match TRBD1. With V trimmed by 6 bases and J by 8 bases, 7 bases remained unmatched. Germline V gene sequence: CDR1 SNHLY, CDR2 FYNNEI. The CDR3 runs to 14 residues. The CDR3 DNA follows: TGTGCCAGCAGGGCGACAGGGGGCCTCGATGAGCAGTTCTTC. This encodes CASRATGGLDEQFF.

There are many counts of this clonotype. J is TRBJ1-2 and V is TRBV10-3; possible D gene TRBD1, 5 bases. The germline gives CDR1 ENHRY, CDR2 SYGVKD. CDR3 length equals 13 residues. Trimming stripped 10 bases from V and 4 bases from J, with 16 bases between. The CDR3 spells CATAKGDSYGYTF. CDR3 nucleotides: TGTGCCACCGCAAAAGGGGATTCCTATGGCTACACCTTC.